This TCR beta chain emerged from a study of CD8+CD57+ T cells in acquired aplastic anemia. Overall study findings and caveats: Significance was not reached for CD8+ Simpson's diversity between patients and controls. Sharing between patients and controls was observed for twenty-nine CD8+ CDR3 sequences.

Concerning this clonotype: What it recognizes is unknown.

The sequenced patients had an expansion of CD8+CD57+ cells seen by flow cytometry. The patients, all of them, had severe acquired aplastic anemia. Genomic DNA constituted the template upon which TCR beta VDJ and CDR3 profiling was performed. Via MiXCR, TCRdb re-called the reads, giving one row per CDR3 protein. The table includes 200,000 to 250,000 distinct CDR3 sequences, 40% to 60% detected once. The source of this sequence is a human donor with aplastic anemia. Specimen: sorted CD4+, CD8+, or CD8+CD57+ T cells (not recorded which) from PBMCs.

The DNA for the CDR3 is TGTGCCAGTAGCGATAACAGACAAGGAGGTGAAAAACTGTTTTTT. Amino acids: CASSDNRQGGEKLFF. V and J are TRBV19 and TRBJ1-4; D gene unclear. The V end lost 6 bases, the J end lost 7 bases, and 18 bases lay between the germline ends. Germline assignment: CDR1 LNHDA and CDR2 SQIVND (reference sequence). The CDR3 extends over 15 amino acids.